The T cell receptor (beta chain) described here comes from a study of radiotherapy plus CTLA-4 blockade in lung cancer (dated by TCRdb to the late 2010s). Background on the whole study: Objective responses were observed in 18% of enrolled patients, and disease control was achieved in less than 40%.

Counted from cysteine to phenylalanine, this CDR3 has 13 amino acids. The CDR3 DNA has 39 bases and is translated from base 1. From a lookup of the germline V gene, CDR1 and CDR2 are SGHRS and YFSETQ. V lost 5 bases and J lost 5 bases; the stretch between them is 14 bases long. Broad study findings and their caveats: The strongest predictors of response were reported to be early dynamic shifts in blood T cell clones along with a rise in serum interferon-beta following radiation. After treatment with radiotherapy and ipilimumab, TCR clones that originated in tumors expanded in peripheral blood.

The study evaluated CTLA-4 blockade (ipilimumab) given together with focal radiation therapy in patients who had chemo-refractory metastatic non-small-cell lung cancer. Library creation used the immunoSEQ multiplex PCR assay. Held by TCRdb, this immuneACCESS table contains in-frame sequences only and omits some clones. Under half of the omission traces to an unresolved V gene where checked; the cause of the rest is unknown. The sample table contains around 71,000 clones; only one count was recorded for 76% of them. The ten largest clones take up around a sixth of the sample. To note about this clone: What this receptor recognizes is not known. No base-level quality is on record; no much larger clone is a single base apart.

The rearrangement joined TRBV5-1 to TRBJ2-7, with a tentative D gene TRBD2 over 6 matching bases. This specimen consisted of peripheral blood, obtained from a patient treated with radiotherapy plus ipilimumab. The receptor was isolated from a human donor with non-small cell lung cancer whose response to radiotherapy plus ipilimumab could not be evaluated. Some clones in this sample may be carry-over from other donors' samples. The CDR3 sequence is CASRTGRYDEQYF. The DNA reads as follows: TGCGCCAGCAGGACGGGGAGGTATGACGAGCAGTACTTC.